These 28 T cell receptor beta chains originate from one sample sequenced in a study of blood T cells in healthy people across ages. The use of a sample-barcoded 5' primer and a J-beta primer mix characterized a second PCR of roughly 7 to 11 cycles. From the 5' RACE reads, TCRdb called clonotypes with MiXCR, one entry per CDR3 protein. The sample includes about 1 million distinct CDR3 sequences, 25% seen only once; the top ten take approximately 0.75%. Separately, the same data were catalogued under a study of T cells of mothers and their children.

Source material: blood. Every receptor here comes from a girl aged 2 to 10 in good health.

This chain links TRBV29-1 with TRBJ2-7; 7 nucleotides match TRBD1. The ends lost 7 bases at V and 3 bases at J; junction bases unmatched: 9. This CDR3 contains 13 residues. Germline V gene lookup returns CDR1 SQVTM and CDR2 ANQGSEA. The CDR3 is CSALMDRFYEQYF. DNA for the CDR3: TGCAGCGCCCTCATGGACAGGTTCTACGAGCAGTACTTC.

This clonotype was seen a handful of times. CDR3 region: CASSFNQRNGYTF. In DNA, the CDR3 is TGTGCCAGCAGTTTTAACCAACGGAATGGCTACACCTTC. V usage is TRBV6-6 and J usage is TRBJ1-2; D remains unclear. Germline CDR1 and CDR2: MNHNY and SVGAGI (reference sequence). The CDR3 loop spans 13 amino acids. V gave up 4 bases and J gave up 6 bases, with 12 bases separating them.

CDR3 region: CASSLDISGDQYF. In DNA form, the CDR3 reads TGTGCCAGCAGTTTGGACATCTCCGGCGACCAGTACTTC. This rearrangement joins TRBV27 to TRBJ2-1, with a tentative D call TRBD1 (5 bases). The last part of the DNA fits TRBJ2-5 better; the J call may be wrong. This CDR3 spans 13 amino acids. Germline V gives CDR1 MNHEY, CDR2 SMNVEV (reference sequence).

The chain recombines TRBV19 with TRBJ2-2; tentative D call: TRBD2 (6 bases). This CDR3 contains 15 residues. Trimming stripped 7 bases from V and 7 bases from J, with 19 bases between. Germline lookup yields CDR1 LNHDA and CDR2 SQIVND (reference sequence). CDR3 DNA: TGTGCCAGTAACGACTTCCGGGCGCGGGGCGGGGAGCTGTTTTTT. Protein product: CASNDFRARGGELFF.

The sample holds a few counts of this clonotype. The rearrangement links TRBV12-3 or TRBV12-4 to TRBJ1-1; TRBD1 matches 7 bases. Losses at the gene ends were 5 bases for V and 10 bases for J; bases not matched to a gene: 4. The CDR3 consists of 11 residues. The CDR3 is CASSPGGLAFF. CDR3 coding DNA: TGTGCCAGCAGTCCAGGGGGGTTAGCTTTCTTT.

The V call is TRBV7-9, the J call TRBJ2-7; a weak D match, TRBD1 (6 bases). V lost 4 bases and J 1 base, leaving 14 bases between the germline ends. The germline gives CDR1 SEHNR, CDR2 FQNEAQ (reference sequence). The CDR3 is 15 amino acids. In DNA form, the CDR3 reads TGTGCCAGCAGCTATGGACAGTCCGATTCCTACGAGCAGTACTTC. This gives the protein CASSYGQSDSYEQYF.

This rearrangement joins TRBV6-5 to TRBJ2-7; no definite D call. This CDR3 has 16 amino acids. The germline V and J ends were trimmed by 0 bases and 0 bases, with 12 bases remaining between them. In germline, CDR1 is MNHEY, CDR2 SVGAGI. CDR3 amino acids: CASSYSGQRSSYEQYF. For the CDR3, the DNA is TGTGCCAGCAGTTACTCGGGCCAGCGAAGCTCCTACGAGCAGTACTTC.

The chain combines TRBV20-1 with TRBJ1-6; weak D call: TRBD1 (5 bases). Per germline, CDR1 DFQATT and CDR2 SNEGSKA (reference sequence). Between the trimmed V and J ends, which lost 4 bases and 5 bases, there was a span of 12 bases. The CDR3 consists of 14 residues. CDR3: CSAKQGSDNSPLHF. The CDR3 DNA follows: TGCAGTGCTAAGCAGGGATCCGATAATTCACCCCTCCACTTT.

The chain links TRBV6-2 or TRBV6-3 to TRBJ1-4; D not resolved. V lost 2 bases and J lost 6, with 16 bases in between. The CDR3 is made up of 16 amino acids. Per germline, CDR1 MNHEY and CDR2 SVGEGT. Here the CDR3 reads CASSYNRRREDEKLFF. In DNA, the CDR3 is TGTGCCAGCAGTTACAACCGCCGAAGGGAAGATGAAAAACTGTTTTTT.

The genes are TRBV5-6 and TRBJ2-1, with unresolved D. This CDR3 spans 13 amino acids. Deletions cut 0 bases from V and 12 bases from J, with 13 bases between. CDR1 is SGHDT, CDR2 YYEEEE, per germline. CDR3 coding DNA: TGTGCCAGCAGCTTGGGAGTGATCCCTAGGCAGTTCTTC. Its protein is CASSLGVIPRQFF.

The chain couples TRBV6-5 to TRBJ1-2; TRBD1 agrees at 10 bases. The CDR3 length is 16 residues. V lost 5 bases and J lost 4; bases outside the gene matches: 10. Germline CDR1 is MNHEY and CDR2 is SVGAGI. The CDR3 here is CASSRSDRGPRYGYTF. In nucleotides, the CDR3 is TGTGCCAGCAGTCGCTCCGACAGGGGGCCCCGCTATGGCTACACCTTC.

This clonotype was seen a few times. CDR3 nucleotide sequence: TGTGCCAGCAGCCAACAACCCGGGACCTCCTACGAGCAGTACTTC. Protein product: CASSQQPGTSYEQYF. The V and J genes are TRBV3-1 and TRBJ2-5; D is tentatively TRBD1 or TRBD2 (5 bases each). TRBJ2-7 matches the DNA end more closely, so the J call is doubtful. CDR1 is LGHDT and CDR2 is YNNKEL in the germline V gene (reference sequence). The CDR3 is 15 amino acids.

Only one count was recorded for this clonotype. This rearrangement joins TRBV28 to TRBJ2-5; TRBD2 might be the D (5 bases). The assigned J gene may be wrong: the sequence end matches TRBJ2-1 better. Germline-derived CDR1 and CDR2 are MDHEN and SYDVKM. The CDR3 spans 17 residues. The CDR3, as DNA: TGTGCCAGCAGTTTATTCTCACCGGGATCCACTTCAACCAAGCAGTTCTTC. Protein product: CASSLFSPGSTSTKQFF.

In this sample, this clonotype turned up a few times. J is TRBJ1-1 and V is TRBV20-1; D remains ambiguous. V was trimmed by 6 bases and J by 4 bases, leaving 12 bases between them. CDR3 length: 12 amino acids. Looked up from germline, CDR1 is DFQATT and CDR2 is SNEGSKA (reference sequence). The CDR3, as DNA: TGCAGTGCCGATTCCCCCAGCACTGAAGCTTTCTTT. It translates to CSADSPSTEAFF.

The chain couples TRBV2 to TRBJ2-6; 10 bases line up with TRBD1. V shed 6 bases, J shed 0 bases, and the junction held 8 bases outside the gene matches. This CDR3 is built from 18 residues. Germline V gives CDR1 SNHLY, CDR2 FYNNEI. The CDR3 DNA reads TGTGCCAGCAGGTGGGACAGGGGTCCGATCTCTGGGGCCAACGTCCTGACTTTC. Amino acids: CASRWDRGPISGANVLTF.

The chain has TRBV12-3 or TRBV12-4 and TRBJ2-4; D is ambiguous. The CDR3 contains 15 residues. V was trimmed by 4 bases and J by 3 bases, leaving 13 bases between them. CDR3 sequence (DNA): TGTGCCAGCAGTTCCGTAACTAAAAACAAAAACATTCAGTACTTC. This sequence encodes CASSSVTKNKNIQYF.

V usage is TRBV12-3 or TRBV12-4 and J usage is TRBJ2-2; unclear D gene. V was trimmed by 5 bases and J by 0 bases, leaving 13 bases between them. CDR3 length equals 16 residues. This CDR3 reads CASSQVPAANTGELFF. The CDR3 coding sequence is TGTGCCAGCAGTCAAGTCCCTGCTGCGAACACCGGGGAGCTGTTTTTT.

V usage is TRBV7-2 and J usage is TRBJ2-2, with a possible D match to TRBD1 (5 bases). Germline lookup yields CDR1 SGHTA and CDR2 FQGNSA. V lost 2 bases, J lost 3 bases, and 13 bases lay in between. The CDR3 contains 16 residues. The CDR3 DNA follows: TGTGCCAGCAGCTTAATAGGGGCAATCGACACCGGGGAGCTGTTTTTT. Protein: CASSLIGAIDTGELFF.

This clonotype was seen a few times. The gene calls are TRBV29-1 and TRBJ1-2; D is undetermined. Trimming took off 6 bases at V and 4 bases at J, with 6 bases between the two ends. The length of the CDR3 is 10 residues. Per the germline V gene, CDR1 is SQVTM and CDR2 is ANQGSEA. The DNA of the CDR3 is TGCAGCGTGAAATCCTATGGCTACACCTTC. Protein: CSVKSYGYTF.

This clonotype was counted only a few times. This chain connects TRBV6-1 to TRBJ2-1; 10 nucleotides agree with TRBD2. CDR3 size: 16 residues. Germline CDR1 reads MNHNS; CDR2 reads SASEGT. V shed 7 bases and J 2 bases; nucleotides not matched to a gene: 8. CDR3 sequence: CASNPSGSTAYNEQFF. CDR3 in DNA: TGTGCCAGCAACCCTAGCGGGAGCACTGCCTACAATGAGCAGTTCTTC.

The V and J genes are TRBV5-1 and TRBJ1-4; 7 positions agree with TRBD1. CDR1 and CDR2 (germline): SGHRS, YFSETQ. The CDR3 sequence is 16 residues long. Trimming took 7 bases from V and 8 from J; bases not matched to a gene: 17. The CDR3 reads CASGWGFDREGEKLFF. The DNA of the CDR3 is TGCGCCAGCGGCTGGGGATTTGACAGGGAAGGAGAAAAACTGTTTTTT.

The V and J genes are TRBV28 and TRBJ2-7; D may be TRBD2 (6 bases). The length of the CDR3 is 14 residues. V shed 2 bases and J shed 6 bases, with 14 bases lying between them. Germline V CDR1 and CDR2: MDHEN, SYDVKM. Here the CDR3 reads CASSLRGGSIEQYF. The DNA for the CDR3 is TGTGCCAGCAGTTTACGGGGAGGTTCAATCGAGCAGTACTTC.

V usage is TRBV4-1 and J usage is TRBJ2-5; 8 bases agree with TRBD2. The CDR3 is 17 residues long. Germline CDR1 is MGHRA and CDR2 is YSYEKL. With 0 bases clipped from V and 2 bases from J, the junction kept 8 bases outside the gene matches. The CDR3 reads CASSQDDGGALQETQYF. CDR3 sequence (DNA): TGCGCCAGCAGCCAAGACGACGGGGGGGCTCTTCAAGAGACCCAGTACTTC.

This clonotype was observed a single time. The V call is TRBV7-9, the J call TRBJ1-4; D is ambiguous. The length of the CDR3 is 15 residues. Trimming took 5 bases from V and 5 from J, leaving 15 bases between them. Germline-derived CDR1 and CDR2 are SEHNR and FQNEAQ (reference sequence). CDR3 loop: CASSPDPQENEKLFF. The CDR3 DNA reads as TGTGCCAGCAGCCCAGACCCTCAGGAGAATGAAAAACTGTTTTTT.

This clonotype was found a few times. V and J are TRBV29-1 and TRBJ2-5; D perhaps matches TRBD1 (6 bases). The CDR3 loop spans 14 amino acids. Germline V gene sequence: CDR1 SQVTM, CDR2 ANQGSEA. The V gene lost 1 base and the J gene lost 0 bases, with 9 bases spanning the gap. CDR3 protein: CSVEARGHQETQYF. The CDR3 DNA reads TGCAGCGTTGAAGCCAGGGGCCACCAAGAGACCCAGTACTTC.

This clonotype was observed a few times. The V call is TRBV19, the J call TRBJ1-1; D is undetermined. Trimming stripped 8 bases from V and 0 bases from J, with 19 bases between. This CDR3 has 16 amino acids. Germline values: CDR1 LNHDA, CDR2 SQIVND (reference sequence). The CDR3 sequence is CASDSRRLGMNTEAFF. CDR3 bases: TGTGCCAGTGACTCCCGGCGCCTTGGGATGAACACTGAAGCTTTCTTT.

This clonotype has only a few counts. The chain joins TRBV4-3 to TRBJ2-1, with D possibly being TRBD2 (5 bases). The CDR3 is made up of 17 amino acids. V gave up 0 bases and J gave up 2 bases, with 14 bases separating them. Germline lookup yields CDR1 LGHNA and CDR2 YSLEER. This chain's CDR3 is CASSQDLPGITYNEQFF. As DNA, the CDR3 is TGCGCCAGCAGCCAAGATCTTCCGGGAATTACCTACAATGAGCAGTTCTTC.

V usage is TRBV11-2 and J usage is TRBJ2-4; D unclear. Trimming took off 3 bases at V and 2 bases at J, with 11 bases between the two ends. The length of the CDR3 is 15 residues. CDR1 is SGHAT, CDR2 FQNNGV, per germline. As DNA, the CDR3 is TGTGCCAGCAGCTTTTCTCAAGGGTCCAAAAACATTCAGTACTTC. Translating gives CASSFSQGSKNIQYF.